What follows describes a single T cell receptor (beta chain). Dosing: nivolumab 3 mg/kg IV, weeks 1, 4, 7, 10, then every two weeks to week 26. Germline CDR1 SGHTA, CDR2 FQGNSA. Trimming removed 3 bases at V and 5 bases at J, with 16 bases between. The CDR3 length is 15 residues. The method was immunoSEQ multiplex PCR; TCRdb's version includes in-frame clones alone and lacks a portion of them. The sample contains approximately 10,000 clones, roughly two thirds of which appear only once. The record originates from a study of ipilimumab plus nivolumab after autologous stem cell transplantation. Study-wide background: The DLBCL cohort had primary refractory and relapsed disease, with 18-month progression-free survival of around 88% and 27%.

Material: PBMCs, obtained in a trial of ipilimumab plus nivolumab as post-transplant consolidation. V gene TRBV7-2 combines with J gene TRBJ2-5; D not resolved. This TCR was recovered from a male donor with diffuse large B-cell lymphoma. The CDR3 here is CASSFVGQIQETQYF. The DNA of the CDR3 is TGTGCCAGCAGCTTTGTGGGCCAAATCCAGGAGACCCAGTACTTC.